This passage covers 22 T cell receptor beta chains from one sample sequenced in a study of CD8 T cells in ankylosing spondylitis. Each CDR3 protein gets one entry after TCRdb re-called the 5' RACE reads with MiXCR. The table shows a few hundred thousand distinct CDR3 sequences, with roughly a tenth occurring only once. Sequenced sample: blood, either unsorted or a sorted T cell fraction (not recorded which). All receptors derive from a male donor with ankylosing spondylitis or in good health (not recorded which).

This clonotype was seen at least ten times. The chain carries TRBV15 and TRBJ2-7; D not certain. This CDR3 has 14 amino acids. The V end lost 0 bases, the J end lost 2 bases, and 8 bases lay between the germline ends. Germline values: CDR1 LNHNV, CDR2 YYDKDF (reference sequence). CDR3 sequence reads: CATSRDVATYEQYF. The DNA of the CDR3 is TGTGCCACCAGCAGAGATGTGGCCACCTACGAGCAGTACTTC.

In the case of this clonotype: A read error may explain this, as a much larger clone is one base away. The CDR3 protein is CASSSTGEGEQLF. CDR3 coding DNA: TGTGCCAGCAGTTCCACCGGGGAGGGGGAGCAGCTCTTC. J is TRBJ2-1 and V is TRBV12-3 or TRBV12-4; D is possibly TRBD2 (7 bases). CDR3 length: 13 amino acids.

This clonotype was seen a handful of times. This sequence joins TRBV12-3 or TRBV12-4 and TRBJ2-3, with 9 bases matching TRBD2. The CDR3 totals 14 residues. V shed 9 bases and J 7 bases; nucleotides not matched to a gene: 11. The CDR3 is CASTLAGPGYTQYF. In nucleotides, the CDR3 is TGTGCCAGTACACTAGCGGGTCCCGGGTATACGCAGTATTTT.

This clonotype was picked up many times. V usage is TRBV5-4 and J usage is TRBJ2-2; 9 bases are a match to TRBD1. Trimming at V came to 0 bases and at J to 3 bases, leaving 3 bases not matched to a gene. From germline, CDR1 is SGHNT and CDR2 YYREEE (reference sequence). The CDR3 length is 16 residues. The CDR3 here is CASSLVGQGYTGELFF. CDR3 nucleotides: TGTGCCAGCAGCTTGGTCGGACAGGGGTACACCGGGGAGCTGTTTTTT.

This clonotype was counted many times. The chain uses TRBV6-5 and TRBJ2-2; 8 nucleotides line up with TRBD1. CDR1 is MNHEY, CDR2 SVGAGI, per germline. V was clipped by 8 bases and J by 5 bases; unmatched bases: 7. The CDR3 has 14 residues. CDR3 protein: CASVPGQETGELFF. CDR3 nucleotides: TGTGCCAGCGTTCCGGGACAGGAAACCGGGGAGCTGTTTTTT.

V usage is TRBV7-6 and J usage is TRBJ2-7; D perhaps matches TRBD1 (6 bases). V dropped 5 bases and J dropped 4 bases, with 18 bases sitting between them. From germline, CDR1 is SGHVS and CDR2 FNYEAQ. The length of the CDR3 is 15 residues. The CDR3 sequence: CASSPQSVGAYEQYF. The CDR3 nucleotides read TGTGCCAGCAGCCCCCAATCCGTGGGGGCATACGAGCAGTACTTC.

This clonotype was detected ten times or more. The genes are TRBV5-1 and TRBJ2-5; 7 bases map to TRBD1. Germline V CDR1 and CDR2: SGHRS, YFSETQ. Trimming took 4 bases from V and 5 from J; bases not matched to a gene: 8. The CDR3 loop spans 14 amino acids. CDR3 protein: CASSQTGNLETQYF. DNA for the CDR3: TGCGCCAGCAGCCAGACAGGGAATCTGGAGACCCAGTACTTC.

This clonotype has only a few counts. The CDR3 loop is CASSLRDRDSYEQYF. The CDR3 DNA follows: TGTGCCAGCAGCCTCCGGGACAGGGATTCCTACGAGCAGTACTTC. The gene calls are TRBV3-1 and TRBJ2-7, with 9 bases lining up with TRBD1. This CDR3 is 15 amino acids long. The V segment lost 4 bases and the J segment 1 base; nucleotides outside the gene matches: 5. Germline loops: CDR1 LGHDT, CDR2 YNNKEL (reference sequence).

This clonotype was observed at least ten times. This chain links TRBV24-1 with TRBJ1-4, with D unclear. Looked up from germline, CDR1 is KGHDR and CDR2 is SFDVKD. The CDR3 has 16 amino acids. V gave up 6 bases and J gave up 0 bases, with 13 bases separating them. CDR3 in DNA: TGTGCCACCAGTCACCTATCACCGGCAACTAATGAAAAACTGTTTTTT. Translation gives CATSHLSPATNEKLFF.

The rearrangement joins TRBV18 to TRBJ2-5, with no clear D. The CDR3 runs to 13 residues. The germline V gene encodes CDR1 KGHSH and CDR2 LQKENI. Between the trimmed V and J ends, which lost 0 bases and 1 base, there was a span of 3 bases. The CDR3 coding sequence is TGTGCCAGCTCACCACCTAGCCAAGAGACCCAGTACTTC. The encoded protein is CASSPPSQETQYF. The full variable domain, completed using reference TRBV18 and TRBJ2-5, is NAGVMQNPRHLVRRRGQEARLRCSPMKGHSHVYWYRQLPEEGLKFMVYLQKENIIDESGMPKERFSAEFPKEGPSILRIQQVVRGDSAAYFCASSPPSQETQYFGPGTRLLVL.

This clonotype was recorded at least ten times. This chain uses TRBV28 with TRBJ2-3; no reliable D call. The CDR3 totals 13 residues. The V and J ends lost 2 bases and 8 bases respectively, with 11 bases between them. Per the germline V gene, CDR1 is MDHEN and CDR2 is SYDVKM. The CDR3 spells CASSLSVRGTQYF. CDR3 in DNA: TGTGCCAGCAGTTTAAGTGTGCGCGGTACGCAGTATTTT.

V and J are TRBV20-1 and TRBJ2-3; 7 nucleotides match TRBD2. V trimming: 5 bases; J trimming: 3 bases; junction bases outside the gene matches: 8. The germline CDR1 and CDR2 sequences are DFQATT and SNEGSKA (reference sequence). The CDR3 is made up of 14 amino acids. Here the CDR3 reads CSARRGVVTDTQYF. The CDR3 nucleotides are TGCAGTGCTCGCCGGGGGGTAGTGACAGATACGCAGTATTTT.

This clonotype was seen at least ten times. The CDR3 spells CASSPGAFSGELFF. The CDR3 DNA follows: TGTGCCAGCAGCCCCGGGGCCTTCTCGGGGGAGCTGTTTTTT. This chain links TRBV9 with TRBJ2-2, with D perhaps matching TRBD1 or TRBD2 (5 bases each). Germline V gives CDR1 SGDLS, CDR2 YYNGEE. CDR3 length: 14 amino acids. Deletions cut 4 bases from V and 8 bases from J, with 15 bases between.

This clonotype was recorded once. The J gene is TRBJ1-4, the V gene TRBV7-9, with a tentative D call TRBD1 (6 bases). The CDR3 spans 15 residues. Trimming shortened V by 4 bases and J by 8 bases, and 17 bases separated the two germline ends. Germline lookup yields CDR1 SEHNR and CDR2 FQNEAQ (reference sequence). For the CDR3, the DNA is TGTGCCAGCAGCTCGAGGGGGATGTTGGACGAAAAACTGTTTTTT. Protein: CASSSRGMLDEKLFF.

This clonotype was observed many times. The J gene is TRBJ1-1, the V gene TRBV20-1; D possibly corresponds to TRBD1 (5 bases). There are 13 residues in the CDR3. Trimming left V 0 bases short and J 7 bases short, with 12 bases between. Germline assignment: CDR1 DFQATT and CDR2 SNEGSKA (reference sequence). CDR3 coding DNA: TGCAGTGCTAGAGATCCGGGGGAGAATGAAGCTTTCTTT. Protein: CSARDPGENEAFF.

The V call is TRBV9, the J call TRBJ2-1; 11 bases map to TRBD2. V was pared by 3 bases and J by 2 bases, with 4 bases of the junction left unmatched. This CDR3 comprises 16 residues. CDR1 and CDR2 (germline): SGDLS, YYNGEE. This chain's CDR3 is CASSGGLADTYNEQFF. CDR3 DNA: TGTGCCAGCAGCGGGGGACTAGCGGATACCTACAATGAGCAGTTCTTC. Filled out from reference TRBV9 and TRBJ2-1, the complete variable domain reads DSGVTQTPKHLITATGQRVTLRCSPRSGDLSVYWYQQSLDQGLQFLIQYYNGEERAKGNILERFSAQQFPDLHSELNLSSLELGDSALYFCASSGGLADTYNEQFFGPGTRLTVL.

This clonotype was observed at least ten times. The chain recombines TRBV20-1 with TRBJ2-3; perhaps D is TRBD1 or TRBD2 (6 bases each). CDR1 is DFQATT and CDR2 is SNEGSKA in the germline V gene (reference sequence). Trimming took off 6 bases at V and 4 bases at J, with 20 bases between the two ends. CDR3 length equals 15 residues. In DNA form, the CDR3 reads TGCAGTGCAACCAAGGGGGGAGCCGGCTCAGATACGCAGTATTTT. Translated, it gives CSATKGGAGSDTQYF.

The V and J genes are TRBV11-3 and TRBJ2-2, with TRBD1 matching 9 bases. V dropped 5 bases and J dropped 3; count of bases not matched to a gene: 4. The CDR3 has 15 amino acids. The germline V gene encodes CDR1 SGHNT and CDR2 YENEEA. The CDR3 here is CASSPGQGHTGELFF. The CDR3 DNA is TGTGCCAGCAGCCCGGGACAGGGTCACACCGGGGAGCTGTTTTTT. The complete variable domain, with remaining parts taken from reference TRBV11-3 and TRBJ2-2, reads EAGVVQSPRYKIIEKKQPVAFWCNPISGHNTLYWYLQNLGQGPELLIRYENEEAVDDSQLPKDRFSAERLKGVDSTLKIQPAELGDSAVYLCASSPGQGHTGELFFGEGSRLTVL.

The sample holds many counts of this clonotype. The V call is TRBV15, the J call TRBJ2-3, with D uncertain. CDR1 and CDR2 (germline): LNHNV, YYDKDF (reference sequence). V lost 0 bases and J 2 bases, leaving 9 bases between the germline ends. This CDR3 contains 15 residues. CDR3 region: CATSRESEFTDTQYF. In DNA form, the CDR3 reads TGTGCCACCAGCAGAGAGTCAGAATTCACAGATACGCAGTATTTT.

This clonotype showed up many times. The J gene is TRBJ1-4, the V gene TRBV20-1; TRBD1 matches at 8 bases. The germline V gene has CDR1 DFQATT and CDR2 SNEGSKA (reference sequence). Losses at the gene ends were 5 bases for V and 7 bases for J; bases not matched to a gene: 6. This CDR3 spans 13 amino acids. CDR3 nucleotide sequence: TGCAGTGCTCCCGGACAGGGAGGTGAAAAACTGTTTTTT. Translated, it gives CSAPGQGGEKLFF.

This clonotype has a handful of counts. Here the CDR3 reads CASSFTGTFREQYF. The CDR3 nucleotides read TGTGCCAGCAGCTTTACCGGGACATTCCGGGAGCAGTACTTC. The chain is built from TRBV7-9 and TRBJ2-7, with TRBD1 as a possible D gene (6 bases). The CDR3 contains 14 residues. The germline V and J ends were trimmed by 3 bases and 7 bases, with 16 bases remaining between them. Looked up from germline, CDR1 is SEHNR and CDR2 is FQNEAQ (reference sequence). The whole variable domain, filled in from reference TRBV7-9 and TRBJ2-7, reads DTGVSQNPRHKITKRGQNVTFRCDPISEHNRLYWYRQTLGQGPEFLTYFQNEAQLEKSRLLSDRFSAERPKGSFSTLEIQRTEQGDSAMYLCASSFTGTFREQYFGPGTRLTVT.

This clonotype was recorded many times. The genes are TRBV5-1 and TRBJ1-1; D may be TRBD1 (5 bases). The CDR3 runs 12 residues. The V gene's germline CDR1 is SGHRS and CDR2 YFSETQ. V dropped 3 bases and J dropped 7 bases, with 10 bases sitting between them. The CDR3 is CASSSEGREAFF. CDR3 in DNA: TGCGCCAGCAGCTCGGAGGGGCGTGAAGCTTTCTTT.